The 9 T cell receptor beta chains presented below share a single source sample, sequenced in a study of blood T cell repertoires in COVID-19. Repertoires were generated with immunoSEQ multiplex PCR, while TCRdb's copy carries only in-frame clones and drops some. The repertoire consists of roughly 200,000 clones, with around 82% occurring once and the leading ten covering about 4.5%. Sequencing was performed on peripheral blood. Receptors were obtained from a man in his fifties with active or convalescent COVID-19.

The chain couples TRBV7-6 to TRBJ1-1; no definite D call. The germline V and J ends were trimmed by 2 bases and 1 base, with 8 bases remaining between them. Germline CDR1 and CDR2: SGHVS and FNYEAQ. This CDR3 comprises 14 residues. CDR3 protein: CASSLREPNTEAFF. CDR3 in DNA: TGTGCCAGCAGCTTACGCGAGCCGAACACTGAAGCTTTCTTT.

Comments on this clone: Other nucleotide sequences in the sample specify the same CDR3. This sequence joins TRBV10-3 and TRBJ1-1; 8 nucleotides match TRBD1. The CDR3 loop spans 15 amino acids. Germline lookup yields CDR1 ENHRY and CDR2 SYGVKD. V lost 0 bases, J lost 1 base, and 1 base stayed unmatched. The CDR3 nucleotides are TGTGCCATCAGTGAGTCAGGACAGGGGAACACTGAAGCTTTCTTT. Its translation: CAISESGQGNTEAFF.

CDR3 sequence (DNA): TGTGCCAGCAGGCCCCCGGGACAGGGTACCTATAGCAATCAGCCCCAGCATTTT. Its protein is CASRPPGQGTYSNQPQHF. J is TRBJ1-5 and V is TRBV5-8; 9 positions match TRBD1. The CDR3 covers 18 residues. Germline lookup yields CDR1 SGHTS and CDR2 YDEGEE. The junction had 12 bases not matched to a gene; V was cut back by 5 bases and J by 0 bases.

There are a few counts of this clone. The CDR3 loop is CASGGHPNGKQYF. The CDR3, as DNA: TGTGCCAGTGGGGGACATCCAAACGGCAAGCAGTACTTC. J is TRBJ2-7 and V is TRBV7-8; TRBD1 might be the D (6 bases). Looked up from germline, CDR1 is SGHVS and CDR2 is FQNEAQ. The V and J ends lost 9 bases and 8 bases respectively, with 20 bases between them. The CDR3 is 13 amino acids.

The chain employs TRBV27 and TRBJ1-5, with D tentatively TRBD1 (6 bases). Germline CDR1 and CDR2: MNHEY and SMNVEV (reference sequence). There are 14 residues in the CDR3. The V end lost 6 bases, the J end lost 6 bases, and 15 bases lay between the germline ends. The CDR3 loop is CASRGPGAGQPQHF. The CDR3 bases are TGTGCCAGCAGGGGCCCAGGGGCCGGTCAGCCCCAGCATTTT.

V and J are TRBV4-1 and TRBJ1-2; TRBD1 aligns across 8 bases. V dropped 3 bases and J dropped 8; count of bases not matched to a gene: 5. In germline, CDR1 is MGHRA, CDR2 YSYEKL. The CDR3 is made up of 13 amino acids. CDR3 loop: CASSHTPGGGYTF. In DNA, the CDR3 is TGCGCCAGCAGCCATACTCCAGGGGGCGGCTACACCTTC.

This clone was counted once. The chain carries TRBV28 and TRBJ1-5; 7 bases fit TRBD1. Germline CDR1 is MDHEN and CDR2 is SYDVKM. V shed 7 bases, J shed 4 bases, and the junction held 7 bases outside the gene matches. The CDR3 consists of 14 residues. Written as DNA, the CDR3 is TGTGCCAGCACCCTGGGACAGCAAAATCAGCCCCAGCATTTT. Its protein product is CASTLGQQNQPQHF.

The chain employs TRBV15 and TRBJ2-3; TRBD2 agrees at 8 bases. This CDR3 has 15 amino acids. Germline V CDR1 and CDR2: LNHNV, YYDKDF (reference sequence). V lost 2 bases, J lost 6 bases, and 7 bases stayed unmatched. The CDR3 bases are TGTGCCACCAGCAGACCCCGGGGGGGCTTGGATACGCAGTATTTT. Translating gives CATSRPRGGLDTQYF.

This sequence joins TRBV7-9 and TRBJ2-2; TRBD2 is a possible D gene (6 bases). Trimming shortened V by 1 base and J by 7 bases, and 10 bases separated the two germline ends. CDR1 and CDR2 (germline): SEHNR, FQNEAQ (reference sequence). The CDR3 contains 14 residues. CDR3 amino acids: CASSLGTTVGELFF. CDR3 bases: TGTGCCAGCAGCTTAGGGACTACGGTCGGGGAGCTGTTTTTT.